This is a list of T cell receptor beta chains from one sample in a study of CD4+ T cells in melanoma. Libraries were prepared by immunoSEQ multiplex PCR; TCRdb keeps only in-frame clonotypes and omits some of them. The repertoire holds around 100,000 clones, with 80% to 95% as singletons. Sequenced input: peripheral blood. These receptors were obtained from a human donor with melanoma. Each CDR3 is given with its conserved first and last residue. D genes are given only for firm matches. The listing skips clone size in some rows; elsewhere it reads once, few, many or a size class.

v_gene	d_gene	abundance	j_gene	CDR3aa	CDR3nt
TRBV28	TRBD2	.	TRBJ2-1	CASSSPAGGSYNEQFF	TGTGCCAGCAGTAGCCCAGCGGGAGGGTCCTACAATGAGCAGTTCTTC
TRBV18	TRBD1	.	TRBJ2-1	CASSPGTGAKSSYNEQFF	TGTGCCAGCTCCCCCGGGACAGGGGCCAAGAGCTCCTACAATGAGCAGTTCTTC
TRBV23-1	TRBD1	.	TRBJ2-2	CASSHGTVFQNTGELFF	TGCGCCAGCAGTCACGGGACAGTATTCCAGAACACCGGGGAGCTGTTTTTT
TRBV28	TRBD2	.	TRBJ2-1	CASRIRVAGVVGHEQFF	TGTGCCAGCAGGATTAGGGTAGCGGGAGTCGTCGGGCATGAGCAGTTCTTC
TRBV5-1	TRBD2	.	TRBJ2-7	CASSSATSGSYEQYF	TGCGCCAGCAGCTCGGCTACTAGCGGCTCCTACGAGCAGTACTTC
TRBV4-1	.	.	TRBJ1-1	CASSPSGRMNTEAFF	TGCGCCAGCAGCCCATCAGGACGGATGAACACTGAAGCTTTCTTT
TRBV19	.	.	TRBJ2-3	CASSSSPTTDTQYF	TGTGCCAGCAGCTCGTCCCCCACCACAGATACGCAGTATTTT
TRBV25-1	.	.	TRBJ2-7	CASSEWVGEGSYEQYF	TGTGCCAGCAGTGAATGGGTGGGAGAGGGCTCCTACGAGCAGTACTTC
TRBV5-6	.	.	TRBJ1-2	CASSFTGFYGYTF	TGTGCCAGCAGCTTTACAGGCTTCTATGGCTACACCTTC
TRBV30	.	.	TRBJ2-3	CAWSPGRTDTQYF	TGTGCCTGGTCACCGGGGCGCACAGATACGCAGTATTTT
TRBV27	.	.	TRBJ1-4	CASSYYRTTNEKLFF	TGTGCCAGCAGTTACTACAGAACAACTAATGAAAAACTGTTTTTT
TRBV5-6	TRBD2	.	TRBJ2-5	CASSNPGLAGPGRWTQYF	TGTGCCAGCAGCAACCCGGGACTAGCGGGTCCGGGTCGGTGGACCCAGTACTTC
TRBV6-1	.	.	TRBJ1-5	CASSEAVGSLSNQPQHF	TGTGCCAGCAGTGAAGCAGTAGGATCCCTTAGCAATCAGCCCCAGCATTTT
TRBV29-1	.	.	TRBJ2-5	CSVDRGRGETQYF	TGCAGCGTTGACAGGGGAAGAGGAGAGACCCAGTACTTC
TRBV4-2	.	.	TRBJ2-3	CASSQDDASLRTDTQYF	TGTGCCAGCAGCCAAGACGACGCCAGCCTCCGCACAGATACGCAGTATTTT
TRBV4-1	TRBD2	.	TRBJ2-5	CASSQGDSGNLETQYF	TGCGCCAGCAGCCAAGGGGATAGCGGGAATTTGGAGACCCAGTACTTC
TRBV5-5	.	.	TRBJ1-5	CASSSRQPSNQPQHF	TGTGCCAGCAGCTCACGACAGCCAAGCAATCAGCCCCAGCATTTT
TRBV9	.	.	TRBJ1-1	CASSVGTKGTEAFF	TGTGCCAGCAGCGTCGGGACAAAGGGTACTGAAGCTTTCTTT
TRBV7-2	TRBD2	.	TRBJ2-5	CASSLGLAGTQYF	TGTGCCAGCAGCTTAGGACTAGCTGGGACCCAGTACTTC
TRBV7-2	.	.	TRBJ1-6	CASRWGSYNSPLHF	TGTGCCAGCAGATGGGGCTCCTATAATTCACCCCTCCACTTT
TRBV5-1	TRBD2	.	TRBJ2-1	CASSWGLAGGNYNEQFF	TGCGCCAGCAGCTGGGGACTAGCGGGAGGAAACTACAATGAGCAGTTCTTC
TRBV6-8	.	.	TRBJ2-4	CASSPPTWAKNIQYF	TGTGCCAGCAGTCCGCCCACATGGGCCAAAAACATTCAGTACTTC
TRBV29-1	.	once	TRBJ1-5	CSASGRNQPQHF	TGCAGCGCCTCCGGACGGAATCAGCCCCAGCATTTT
TRBV5-1	TRBD2	once	TRBJ2-5	CASSLGTSGAIVETQYF	TGCGCCAGCAGCCTAGGGACTAGCGGGGCGATAGTAGAGACCCAGTACTTC
TRBV27	.	.	TRBJ2-7	CASSWGGGYEQYF	TGTGCCAGCAGTTGGGGGGGCGGATACGAGCAGTACTTC
TRBV5-1	.	.	TRBJ2-1	CASTSRGDFYNEQFF	TGCGCCAGCACTTCGAGGGGTGACTTCTACAATGAGCAGTTCTTC
TRBV25-1	.	.	TRBJ1-1	CASSDPGEDTEAFF	TGTGCCAGCAGTGATCCGGGGGAGGACACTGAAGCTTTCTTT
TRBV11-3	TRBD2	.	TRBJ2-3	CASSAYYYSGRSADTQYF	TGTGCCAGCAGCGCCTACTATTATAGCGGGAGAAGCGCAGATACGCAGTATTTT
TRBV27	.	.	TRBJ2-5	CASSLNGGKTQYF	TGTGCCAGCAGTTTAAATGGCGGGAAGACCCAGTACTTC
TRBV7-2	TRBD2	.	TRBJ2-5	CASSTSGEEGETQYF	TGTGCCAGCAGCACTAGCGGGGAAGAGGGAGAGACCCAGTACTTC
TRBV30	.	.	TRBJ2-6	CAWSVMPTGANVLTF	TGTGCCTGGAGTGTAATGCCGACTGGGGCCAACGTCCTGACTTTC
TRBV19	.	once	TRBJ2-7	CASSGDEQYF	TGTGCCAGCTCGGGTGACGAGCAGTACTTC
TRBV28	.	once	TRBJ2-2	CASSLGNTGELFF	TGTGCCAGCAGTTTAGGAAACACCGGGGAGCTGTTTTTT
TRBV12-2	.	once	TRBJ2-1	CASRGWSGRGSYNEQFF	TGTGCAAGTCGAGGGTGGAGCGGGAGGGGCTCCTACAATGAGCAGTTCTTC
TRBV5-1	.	.	TRBJ2-5	CASSSQEETQYF	TGCGCCAGCAGCTCACAGGAAGAGACCCAGTACTTC
TRBV7-2	TRBD2	.	TRBJ2-3	CASSLLAGAHTDTQYF	TGTGCCAGCAGCTTACTAGCGGGCGCCCACACAGATACGCAGTATTTT
TRBV15	.	.	TRBJ2-3	CATSSGNTDTQYF	TGTGCCACCAGCTCGGGAAACACAGATACGCAGTATTTT
TRBV25-1	.	.	TRBJ2-5	CASSEYGLETQYF	TGTGCCAGCAGTGAGTATGGGCTCGAGACCCAGTACTTC
TRBV5-1	.	.	TRBJ2-2	CASSLGPLGTGELFF	TGCGCCAGCAGCTTGGGGCCGCTGGGGACCGGGGAGCTGTTTTTT
TRBV28	TRBD1	.	TRBJ1-2	CASSWLLTGGGSYGYTF	TGTGCCAGCAGTTGGCTTCTTACAGGGGGCGGAAGCTATGGCTACACCTTC